Following are 12 T cell receptor beta chains from one sample sequenced in a study of blood T cell repertoires in COVID-19 (dated by TCRdb to about 2020). Libraries were made using the immunoSEQ multiplex PCR assay. The clones in this table, taken by TCRdb from immuneACCESS, are in-frame only. Not every clone is retained; where verified, under half of the shortfall comes from an unresolved V gene, and the cause of the rest is unknown. The sample table lists 150,000 to 200,000 clones, approximately 90% of them with a count of one. The ten largest make up 4.5% to 5% of the sample. Sequenced material: peripheral blood. The source is a man between 25 and 39 years old with COVID-19, enrolled during active disease.

This rearrangement joins TRBV7-9 to TRBJ2-5; TRBD1 is a possible D gene (5 bases). Germline CDR1 reads SEHNR; CDR2 reads FQNEAQ (reference sequence). The CDR3 covers 15 residues. Trimming left V 5 bases short and J 1 base short, with 14 bases between. The CDR3 region has the DNA TGTGCCAGCAGCAAATCCCAGGGATCCCAAGAGACCCAGTACTTC. Its protein is CASSKSQGSQETQYF.

The chain recombines TRBV7-7 with TRBJ1-5; 9 bases line up with TRBD1. CDR3 length equals 17 residues. V shed 2 bases and J 6 bases; nucleotides not matched to a gene: 11. Germline lookup yields CDR1 SSHAT and CDR2 FNYEAQ (reference sequence). CDR3 in DNA: TGTGCCAGCAGCTTACGAGGGGACAGGGTGCGTTGTCAGCCCCAGCATTTT. It is translated as CASSLRGDRVRCQPQHF. The full variable domain, completed using reference TRBV7-7 and TRBJ1-5, is GAGVSQSPRYKVTKRGQDVTLRCDPISSHATLYWYQQALGQGPEFLTYFNYEAQPDKSGLPSDRFSAERPEGSISTLTIQRTEQRDSAMYRCASSLRGDRVRCQPQHFGDGTRLSIL.

The V call is TRBV5-1, the J call TRBJ1-1; 10 bases fit TRBD1. Germline V gene data show CDR1 as SGHRS and CDR2 as YFSETQ. V trimming: 2 bases; J trimming: 4 bases; junction bases outside the gene matches: 2. The CDR3 runs to 14 residues. CDR3 region: CASSFGQGVTEAFF. For the CDR3, the DNA is TGCGCCAGCAGCTTTGGACAGGGGGTCACTGAAGCTTTCTTT.

V and J are TRBV7-2 and TRBJ1-5; D unresolved. V lost 1 base and J lost 2, with 9 bases in between. CDR3 length: 15 amino acids. Germline assignment: CDR1 SGHTA and CDR2 FQGNSA. CDR3 nucleotide sequence: TGTGCCAGCAGCTTAGTTCAGGATGGCAATCAGCCCCAGCATTTT. This codes for CASSLVQDGNQPQHF.

The genes are TRBV4-1 and TRBJ2-2, with 8 bases that match TRBD2. Germline CDR1 and CDR2: MGHRA and YSYEKL. This CDR3 is 17 amino acids long. The trim removed 3 bases at V and 2 bases at J, leaving 8 bases unmatched. The CDR3 coding sequence is TGCGCCAGCAGCCACCCCTTAGCGGGGACCAACACCGGGGAGCTGTTTTTT. Translation: CASSHPLAGTNTGELFF.

This chain connects TRBV6-2 or TRBV6-3 to TRBJ1-2; no definite D call. The CDR3 has 13 amino acids. V was clipped by 5 bases and J by 7 bases, with 14 bases between them. Germline assignment: CDR1 MNHEY and CDR2 SVGEGT. In DNA, the CDR3 is TGTGCCAGCAGTACCGACAACATTGGTGGCTACACCTTC. Amino acids: CASSTDNIGGYTF.

V gene TRBV5-1 combines with J gene TRBJ2-7, with D unclear. This CDR3 region has 13 residues. Deletions cut 5 bases from V and 5 bases from J, with 14 bases between. Germline CDR1 SGHRS, CDR2 YFSETQ. CDR3 region: CASRAGSRNEQYF. The CDR3 DNA reads TGCGCCAGCAGGGCAGGCTCCAGGAACGAGCAGTACTTC.

The chain links TRBV24-1 to TRBJ2-1; TRBD2 matches at 8 bases. The CDR3 length is 15 residues. V dropped 6 bases and J dropped 2; count of bases not matched to a gene: 5. Looked up from germline, CDR1 is KGHDR and CDR2 is SFDVKD. DNA for the CDR3: TGTGCCACCAGTAGGGATAGCGGGGCCTACAATGAGCAGTTCTTC. Residues: CATSRDSGAYNEQFF.

The chain links TRBV18 to TRBJ2-7; 10 positions match TRBD1. The CDR3 covers 14 residues. Germline CDR1 reads KGHSH; CDR2 reads LQKENI. Trimming cost V 4 bases and J 6 bases; bases outside gene matches: 6. CDR3 in DNA: TGTGCCAGCTCACAAAGACAGGGGGCGAGCGAGCAGTACTTC. This codes for CASSQRQGASEQYF.

The chain is built from TRBV6-5 and TRBJ1-6, with D uncertain. This CDR3 contains 12 residues. Trimming left V 10 bases short and J 9 bases short, with 13 bases between. Looked up from germline, CDR1 is MNHEY and CDR2 is SVGAGI. Here the CDR3 reads CATRERVSPLHF. CDR3 in DNA: TGTGCCACCCGGGAAAGGGTTTCACCCCTCCACTTT.

This rearrangement joins TRBV5-1 to TRBJ1-2; 9 positions match TRBD1. CDR3 length: 15 residues. Germline values: CDR1 SGHRS, CDR2 YFSETQ. V was pared by 3 bases and J by 4 bases, with 7 bases of the junction left unmatched. In nucleotides, the CDR3 is TGCGCCAGCAGCTCCACAGGGGGCGCCCCCTATGGCTACACCTTC. It translates to CASSSTGGAPYGYTF.

In the case of this clone: Other DNA variants within this sample encode the same CDR3. The chain is built from TRBV5-1 and TRBJ1-4, with 9 bases matching TRBD1. The ends lost 0 bases at V and 3 bases at J; junction bases unmatched: 3. Germline CDR1 reads SGHRS; CDR2 reads YFSETQ. CDR3 length equals 16 residues. The CDR3 DNA reads as TGCGCCAGCAGCTTGGCCGGACAGGGGCCTAATGAAAAACTGTTTTTT. This translates into CASSLAGQGPNEKLFF.